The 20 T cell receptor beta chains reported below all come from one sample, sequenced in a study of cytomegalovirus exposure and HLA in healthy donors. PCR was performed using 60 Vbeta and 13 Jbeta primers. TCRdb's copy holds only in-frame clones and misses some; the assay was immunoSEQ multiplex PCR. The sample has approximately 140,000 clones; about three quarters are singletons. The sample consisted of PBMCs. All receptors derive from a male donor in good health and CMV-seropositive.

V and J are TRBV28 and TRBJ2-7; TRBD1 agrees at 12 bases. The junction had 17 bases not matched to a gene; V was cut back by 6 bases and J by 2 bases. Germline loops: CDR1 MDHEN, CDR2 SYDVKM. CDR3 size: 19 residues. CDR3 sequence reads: CASSSLGGQGAPRPYEQYF. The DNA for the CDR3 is TGTGCCAGCAGCTCTCTAGGGGGACAGGGGGCCCCTAGACCCTACGAGCAGTACTTC.

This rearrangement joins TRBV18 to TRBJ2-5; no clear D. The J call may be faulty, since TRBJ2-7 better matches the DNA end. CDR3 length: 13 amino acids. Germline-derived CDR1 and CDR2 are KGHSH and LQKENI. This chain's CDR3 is CASSPLSSYEQYF. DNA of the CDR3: TGTGCCAGCTCACCCCTTTCCTCCTACGAGCAGTACTTC.

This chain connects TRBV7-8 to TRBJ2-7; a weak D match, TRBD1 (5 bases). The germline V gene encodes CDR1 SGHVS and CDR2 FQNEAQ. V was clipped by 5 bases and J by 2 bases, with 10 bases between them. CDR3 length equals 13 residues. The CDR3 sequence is CASSTRVPYEQYF. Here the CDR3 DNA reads TGTGCCAGCAGCACCAGGGTTCCCTACGAGCAGTACTTC.

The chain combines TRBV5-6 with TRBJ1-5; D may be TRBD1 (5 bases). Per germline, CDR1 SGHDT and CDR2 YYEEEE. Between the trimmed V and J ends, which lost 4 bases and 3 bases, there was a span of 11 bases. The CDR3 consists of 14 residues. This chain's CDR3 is CASSIQDLNQPQHF. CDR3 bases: TGTGCCAGCAGCATACAGGACCTCAATCAGCCCCAGCATTTT.

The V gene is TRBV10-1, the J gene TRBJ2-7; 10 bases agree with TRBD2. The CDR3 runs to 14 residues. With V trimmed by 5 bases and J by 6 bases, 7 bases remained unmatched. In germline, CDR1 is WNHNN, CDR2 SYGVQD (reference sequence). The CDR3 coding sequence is TGCGCCAGCAGTAAGGGACTAGCGCGGAGCGAGCAGTACTTC. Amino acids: CASSKGLARSEQYF.

The CDR3 DNA sequence: TGCGCCAGCAGCCAAGATGGGAGGCGGTACGAGCAGTACTTC. This sequence encodes CASSQDGRRYEQYF. The chain has TRBV4-3 and TRBJ2-7, with D possibly matching TRBD2 (6 bases). CDR3 length: 14 amino acids. Trimming removed 0 bases at V and 4 bases at J, with 10 bases between. Germline assignment: CDR1 LGHNA and CDR2 YSLEER.

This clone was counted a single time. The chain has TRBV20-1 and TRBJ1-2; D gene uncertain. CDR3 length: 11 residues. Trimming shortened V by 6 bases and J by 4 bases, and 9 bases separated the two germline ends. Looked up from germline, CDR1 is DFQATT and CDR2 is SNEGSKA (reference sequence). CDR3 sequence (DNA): TGCAGTGCCCAGGATTTCTATGGCTACACCTTC. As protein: CSAQDFYGYTF.

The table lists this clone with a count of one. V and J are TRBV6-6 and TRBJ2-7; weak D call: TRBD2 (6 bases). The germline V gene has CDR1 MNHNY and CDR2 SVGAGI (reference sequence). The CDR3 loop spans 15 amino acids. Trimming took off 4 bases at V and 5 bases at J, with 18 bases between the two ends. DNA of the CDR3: TGTGCCAGCAGTTTAGCGGCCGGGAACCCCAACGAGCAGTACTTC. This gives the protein CASSLAAGNPNEQYF.

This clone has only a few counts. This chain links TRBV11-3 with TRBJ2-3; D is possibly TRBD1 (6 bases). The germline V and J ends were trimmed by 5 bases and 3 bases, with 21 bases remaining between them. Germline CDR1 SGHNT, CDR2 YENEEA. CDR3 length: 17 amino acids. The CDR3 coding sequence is TGTGCCAGCAGCCCAGATACAGGGCCTCTATCTACAGATACGCAGTATTTT. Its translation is CASSPDTGPLSTDTQYF.

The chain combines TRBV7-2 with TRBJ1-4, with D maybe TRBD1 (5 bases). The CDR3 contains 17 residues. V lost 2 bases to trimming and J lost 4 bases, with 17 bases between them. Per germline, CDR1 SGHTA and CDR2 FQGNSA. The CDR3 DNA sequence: TGTGCCAGCAGCTTATCGGGGGAAATAAAGCTTAATGAAAAACTGTTTTTT. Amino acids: CASSLSGEIKLNEKLFF.

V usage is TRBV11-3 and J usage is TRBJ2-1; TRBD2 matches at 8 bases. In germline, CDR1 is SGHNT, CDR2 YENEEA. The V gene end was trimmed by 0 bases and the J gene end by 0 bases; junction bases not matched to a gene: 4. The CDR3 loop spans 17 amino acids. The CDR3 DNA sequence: TGTGCCAGCAGCTTAGATGGCGGGGGGAACTCCTACAATGAGCAGTTCTTC. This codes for CASSLDGGGNSYNEQFF.

CDR3 amino acids: CAIGGASGGGVNTGELFF. DNA of the CDR3: TGCGCCATCGGGGGGGCTAGCGGGGGGGGTGTAAACACCGGGGAGCTGTTTTTT. This sequence joins TRBV10-1 and TRBJ2-2; TRBD2 aligns across 12 bases. V lost 10 bases and J lost 2; bases outside the gene matches: 14. The CDR3 contains 18 residues. CDR1 is WNHNN, CDR2 SYGVQD, per germline (reference sequence).

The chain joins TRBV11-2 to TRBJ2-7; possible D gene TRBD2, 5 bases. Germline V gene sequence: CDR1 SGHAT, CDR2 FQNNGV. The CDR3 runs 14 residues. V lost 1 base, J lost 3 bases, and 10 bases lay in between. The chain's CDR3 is CASSLGSGLYEQYF. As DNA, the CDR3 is TGTGCCAGCAGCTTAGGGAGCGGTCTCTACGAGCAGTACTTC.

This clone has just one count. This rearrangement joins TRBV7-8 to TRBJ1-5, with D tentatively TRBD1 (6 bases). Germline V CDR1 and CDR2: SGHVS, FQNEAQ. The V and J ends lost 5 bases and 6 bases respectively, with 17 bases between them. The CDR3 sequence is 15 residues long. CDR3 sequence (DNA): TGTGCCAGCAGCCCCTGGGGGCAGGGTGGTCAGCCCCAGCATTTT. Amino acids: CASSPWGQGGQPQHF.

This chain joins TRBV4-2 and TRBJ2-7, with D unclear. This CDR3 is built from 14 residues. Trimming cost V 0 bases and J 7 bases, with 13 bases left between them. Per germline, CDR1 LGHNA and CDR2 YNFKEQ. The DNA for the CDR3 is TGTGCCAGCAGCCAAGATCGAGTAGCTGTTGAGCAGTACTTC. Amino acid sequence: CASSQDRVAVEQYF.

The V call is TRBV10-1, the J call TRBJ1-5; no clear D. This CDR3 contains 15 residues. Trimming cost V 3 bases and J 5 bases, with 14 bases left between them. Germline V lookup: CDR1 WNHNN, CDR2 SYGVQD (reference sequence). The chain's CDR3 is CASSEDTLGDQPQHF. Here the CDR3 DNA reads TGCGCCAGCAGTGAAGACACATTAGGCGATCAGCCCCAGCATTTT.

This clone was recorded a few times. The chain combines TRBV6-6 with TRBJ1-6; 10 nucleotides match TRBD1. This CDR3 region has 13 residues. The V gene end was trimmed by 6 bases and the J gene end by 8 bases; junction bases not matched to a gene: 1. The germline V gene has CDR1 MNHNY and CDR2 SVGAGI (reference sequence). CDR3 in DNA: TGTGCCAGCAGAGGGACAGGGGATTCACCCCTCCACTTT. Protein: CASRGTGDSPLHF.

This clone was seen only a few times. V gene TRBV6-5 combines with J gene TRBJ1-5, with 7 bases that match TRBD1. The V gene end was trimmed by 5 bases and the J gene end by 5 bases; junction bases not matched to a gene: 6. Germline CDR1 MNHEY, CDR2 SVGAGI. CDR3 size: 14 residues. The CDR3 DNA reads TGTGCCAGCAGTCGGACAGGCGGTGATCAGCCCCAGCATTTT. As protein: CASSRTGGDQPQHF.

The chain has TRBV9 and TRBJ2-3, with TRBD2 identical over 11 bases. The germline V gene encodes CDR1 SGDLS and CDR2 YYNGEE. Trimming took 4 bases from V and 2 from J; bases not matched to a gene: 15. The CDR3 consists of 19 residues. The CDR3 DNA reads TGTGCCAGCAGCCCAGCGGGACTAGCGGTCTTAAGACTCACAGATACGCAGTATTTT. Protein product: CASSPAGLAVLRLTDTQYF.

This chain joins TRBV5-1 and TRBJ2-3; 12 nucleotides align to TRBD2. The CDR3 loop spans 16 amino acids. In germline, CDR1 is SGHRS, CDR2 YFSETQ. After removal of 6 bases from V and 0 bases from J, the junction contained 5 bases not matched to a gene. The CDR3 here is CASIRGTSGSTDTQYF. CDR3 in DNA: TGCGCCAGCATACGAGGGACTAGCGGGAGCACAGATACGCAGTATTTT.